This T cell receptor beta chain was identified in a study of blood T cell repertoires in COVID-19. Background on the study: Sources were T cells, B-cell-depleted T cells, or PBMCs; the material itself was cDNA or gDNA.

Repertoires were generated with immunoSEQ multiplex PCR, while TCRdb's copy carries only in-frame clones and drops some. Counted here are about 200,000 clones, roughly 79% occurring once; the ten biggest clones make up around 6.9%. Germline assignment: CDR1 SGHRS and CDR2 YFSETQ. This CDR3 comprises 16 residues. V shed 3 bases and J 4 bases; nucleotides not matched to a gene: 6. This clonotype originated in a human donor with acute or convalescent COVID-19. The donor label of this sample is uncertain. The chain recombines TRBV5-1 with TRBJ2-5; 13 bases agree with TRBD2. Sequenced sample: peripheral blood. CDR3 loop: CASSSGLAGVGETQYF. CDR3 nucleotides: TGCGCCAGCAGCTCCGGACTAGCGGGAGTTGGAGAGACCCAGTACTTC. The variable domain in full, completed from reference TRBV5-1 and TRBJ2-5, reads KAGVTQTPRYLIKTRGQQVTLSCSPISGHRSVSWYQQTPGQGLQFLFEYFSETQRNKGNFPGRFSGRQFSNSRSEMNVSTLELGDSALYLCASSSGLAGVGETQYFGPGTRLLVL.